The 26 T cell receptor beta chains listed next were all sequenced from one sample in a study of regulatory and conventional T cells in RAG deficiency. Data came from immunoSEQ multiplex PCR; TCRdb stores just in-frame clones and leaves some out. The table lists some 6,100 clones, around 93% of them singletons. Sequencing was carried out using CD8+ T cells sorted from blood. These receptors originate from a human donor with RAG deficiency presenting as severe combined immunodeficiency.

V is TRBV7-6 and J is TRBJ2-7; possible D gene TRBD2, 6 bases. V lost 5 bases and J lost 7, with 12 bases in between. CDR1 and CDR2 from the germline V gene are SGHVS and FNYEAQ. The CDR3 has 12 amino acids. CDR3 nucleotides: TGTGCCAGCAGCCCAAAGGGGAGGGAGCAGTACTTC. Its translation is CASSPKGREQYF.

This clone was found once. This sequence joins TRBV7-6 and TRBJ2-5; D is unresolved. V was pared by 5 bases and J by 0 bases, with 4 bases between. Germline V gene lookup returns CDR1 SGHVS and CDR2 FNYEAQ. The CDR3 loop spans 12 amino acids. CDR3 sequence: CASSQDQETQYF. In DNA form, the CDR3 reads TGTGCCAGCAGCCAGGACCAAGAGACCCAGTACTTC.

In nucleotides, the CDR3 is TGTGCCAGCAGCTTAGCAACAGGGAGCTACGAGCAGTACTTC. Translation: CASSLATGSYEQYF. The V and J genes are TRBV7-2 and TRBJ2-7; a weak D match, TRBD1 (6 bases). V shed 0 bases and J shed 3 bases, with 9 bases lying between them. The CDR3 loop spans 14 amino acids. The germline CDR1 and CDR2 sequences are SGHTA and FQGNSA.

The genes are TRBV9 and TRBJ2-7, with 7 bases lining up with TRBD1. V lost 0 bases and J lost 0; bases outside the gene matches: 0. CDR1 is SGDLS and CDR2 is YYNGEE in the germline V gene. This CDR3 is 14 amino acids long. The CDR3 sequence: CASSVGDSSYEQYF. The CDR3 DNA follows: TGTGCCAGCAGCGTAGGGGACAGCTCCTACGAGCAGTACTTC.

The CDR3 reads CASSQVRGPENIQYF. As DNA, the CDR3 is TGCGCCAGCAGCCAAGTGAGGGGGCCCGAAAACATTCAGTACTTC. The chain links TRBV4-3 to TRBJ2-4, with 7 bases identical to TRBD1. The length of the CDR3 is 15 residues. Germline V gene sequence: CDR1 LGHNA, CDR2 YSLEER. V lost 1 base to trimming and J lost 5 bases; unmatched junction nucleotides: 5.

The chain is built from TRBV6-5 and TRBJ2-3; the D gene could be TRBD1 or TRBD2 (7 bases each). This CDR3 has 15 residues. The germline CDR1 and CDR2 sequences are MNHEY and SVGAGI. Trimming took 7 bases from V and 5 from J, leaving 19 bases between them. This CDR3 is CASTHQGGGGDTQYF. DNA of the CDR3: TGTGCCAGCACCCATCAGGGGGGAGGGGGAGATACGCAGTATTTT.

V usage is TRBV28 and J usage is TRBJ1-1; D remains ambiguous. Germline assignment: CDR1 MDHEN and CDR2 SYDVKM. The V and J ends lost 3 bases and 6 bases respectively, with 11 bases between them. This CDR3 has 13 amino acids. CDR3 amino acids: CASSFLSHAEAFF. DNA for the CDR3: TGTGCCAGCAGTTTTCTTAGCCACGCTGAAGCTTTCTTT.

The V and J genes are TRBV4-1 and TRBJ2-5, with D possibly being TRBD2 (6 bases). The CDR3 loop spans 15 amino acids. With 1 base removed from V and 5 bases from J, the gap between germline ends came to 14 bases. Germline V gene lookup returns CDR1 MGHRA and CDR2 YSYEKL. The CDR3 is CASSQVEGSGETQYF. The CDR3 DNA is TGCGCCAGCAGCCAAGTAGAGGGGAGCGGGGAGACCCAGTACTTC.

V is TRBV14 and J is TRBJ2-3; unclear D gene. Trimming shortened V by 3 bases and J by 3 bases, and 4 bases separated the two germline ends. This CDR3 has 12 amino acids. Germline loops: CDR1 SGHDN, CDR2 FVKESK. The CDR3 DNA reads TGTGCCAGCAGCCAGGGGACAGATACGCAGTATTTT. Translated: CASSQGTDTQYF.

The chain has TRBV6-1 and TRBJ2-7; D may correspond to TRBD1 or TRBD2 (5 bases each). The CDR3 is made up of 15 amino acids. Germline V gene sequence: CDR1 MNHNS, CDR2 SASEGT. Deletions cut 0 bases from V and 2 bases from J, with 11 bases between. The CDR3, as DNA: TGTGCCAGCAGTGAAGCAGGGGACGGAGCCTACGAGCAGTACTTC. Its protein is CASSEAGDGAYEQYF.

The chain couples TRBV7-9 to TRBJ2-7; D call uncertain. Germline V lookup: CDR1 SEHNR, CDR2 FQNEAQ (reference sequence). V lost 5 bases to trimming and J lost 4 bases, with 6 bases between them. This CDR3 has 11 residues. CDR3 protein: CASSDLYEQYF. The CDR3 nucleotides read TGTGCCAGCAGCGACCTGTACGAGCAGTACTTC.

The chain employs TRBV27 and TRBJ2-1; 8 nucleotides agree with TRBD2. Germline values: CDR1 MNHEY, CDR2 SMNVEV (reference sequence). The V gene end was trimmed by 2 bases and the J gene end by 6 bases; junction bases not matched to a gene: 9. This CDR3 is built from 16 residues. The CDR3 nucleotides read TGTGCCAGCAGTTTAGGGCCGGGAGGGTTCCGCAATGAGCAGTTCTTC. Amino acid sequence: CASSLGPGGFRNEQFF.

This clone was counted between two and nine times. The chain joins TRBV7-9 to TRBJ2-7, with D hard to call. The length of the CDR3 is 11 residues. CDR1 and CDR2 from the germline V gene are SEHNR and FQNEAQ (reference sequence). Trimming removed 0 bases from V and 7 bases from J, with 4 bases in between. The CDR3 region has the DNA TGTGCCAGCAGCTTAGCGCGGGAGCAGTACTTC. The encoded protein is CASSLAREQYF.

The chain joins TRBV6-6 to TRBJ1-2; the match to TRBD1 covers 10 bases. Unmatched junction bases numbered 2, after V lost 4 bases and J lost 6 bases. CDR3 length: 13 residues. Germline V CDR1 and CDR2: MNHNY, SVGAGI (reference sequence). The CDR3 nucleotides read TGTGCCAGCAGTTGGACAGGGGGTAATGGCTACACCTTC. Its translation is CASSWTGGNGYTF.

The rearrangement joins TRBV28 to TRBJ2-5, with TRBD1 identical over 7 bases. The V gene end was trimmed by 3 bases and the J gene end by 4 bases; junction bases not matched to a gene: 2. Germline CDR1 MDHEN, CDR2 SYDVKM. This CDR3 is built from 13 residues. In DNA, the CDR3 is TGTGCCAGCAGTTTTCAGGGGGTAGAGACCCAGTACTTC. Its protein is CASSFQGVETQYF.

The gene calls are TRBV2 and TRBJ2-1; no reliable D call. The CDR3 runs 12 residues. The germline V and J ends were trimmed by 3 bases and 2 bases, with 2 bases remaining between them. The germline V gene has CDR1 SNHLY and CDR2 FYNNEI. CDR3 amino acids: CASSDTYNEQFF. The CDR3 DNA follows: TGTGCCAGCAGTGACACCTACAATGAGCAGTTCTTC. Combining the CDR3 with reference TRBV2 and TRBJ2-1 gives the whole variable domain EPEVTQTPSHQVTQMGQEVILRCVPISNHLYFYWYRQILGQKVEFLVSFYNNEISEKSEIFDDQFSVERPDGSNFTLKIRSTKLEDSAMYFCASSDTYNEQFFGPGTRLTVL.

The chain employs TRBV4-3 and TRBJ2-5; D gene ambiguous. Trimming stripped 1 base from V and 1 base from J, with 4 bases between. This CDR3 is built from 13 residues. Per germline, CDR1 LGHNA and CDR2 YSLEER. The CDR3 is CASSQVIQETQYF. CDR3 bases: TGCGCCAGCAGCCAAGTGATCCAAGAGACCCAGTACTTC.

The chain combines TRBV29-1 with TRBJ1-2; D gene uncertain. This CDR3 is 17 amino acids long. The V gene's germline CDR1 is SQVTM and CDR2 ANQGSEA. Trimming stripped 4 bases from V and 2 bases from J, with 23 bases between. CDR3 bases: TGCAGCGTTGTATTCGGGGTGATCGGTTCCCCAAACTATGGCTACACCTTC. Translating gives CSVVFGVIGSPNYGYTF.

This chain links TRBV9 with TRBJ2-6, with D perhaps TRBD1 (5 bases). This CDR3 comprises 15 residues. Trimming stripped 6 bases from V and 4 bases from J, with 14 bases between. The V gene's germline CDR1 is SGDLS and CDR2 YYNGEE. The CDR3 spells CASTDGGAGANVLTF. In DNA form, the CDR3 reads TGTGCCAGCACCGATGGTGGGGCAGGGGCCAACGTCCTGACTTTC.

The chain couples TRBV5-4 to TRBJ2-2, with unresolved D. The germline V gene encodes CDR1 SGHNT and CDR2 YYREEE (reference sequence). Trimming cost V 2 bases and J 8 bases, with 4 bases left between them. This CDR3 spans 11 amino acids. CDR3 in DNA: TGTGCCAGCAGCTTCAGGGGGGAGCTGTTTTTT. Amino acid sequence: CASSFRGELFF.

The chain combines TRBV19 with TRBJ2-7; possibly TRBD1 for D (6 bases). This CDR3 has 14 residues. V was cut by 5 bases and J by 2 bases, with 13 bases left in between. Germline CDR1 and CDR2: LNHDA and SQIVND (reference sequence). The CDR3 spells CASSESRGPYEQYF. DNA for the CDR3: TGTGCCAGTAGTGAAAGCAGGGGTCCCTACGAGCAGTACTTC.

The CDR3 loop reads CASSFSYEQYF. In nucleotides, the CDR3 is TGTGCCAGCAGCTTCAGCTACGAGCAGTACTTC. The V and J genes are TRBV7-2 and TRBJ2-7; unclear D gene. Germline V gene sequence: CDR1 SGHTA, CDR2 FQGNSA. V was shortened by 3 bases and J by 3 bases, with 3 bases between the two germline ends. The CDR3 totals 11 residues.

This chain links TRBV4-1 with TRBJ2-7, with D hard to call. The germline V gene encodes CDR1 MGHRA and CDR2 YSYEKL. The CDR3 runs to 11 residues. The V end lost 5 bases, the J end lost 3 bases, and 5 bases lay between the germline ends. CDR3: CASSTGYEQYF. The DNA for the CDR3 is TGCGCCAGCAGCACGGGCTACGAGCAGTACTTC.

This chain joins TRBV27 and TRBJ2-7; the D is unclear. This CDR3 comprises 11 residues. The germline V and J ends were trimmed by 6 bases and 2 bases, with 5 bases remaining between them. Germline V lookup: CDR1 MNHEY, CDR2 SMNVEV (reference sequence). The CDR3 DNA reads TGTGCCAGCAGGACAACCTACGAGCAGTACTTC. Its translation is CASRTTYEQYF.

The chain carries TRBV19 and TRBJ2-1; 11 bases match TRBD1. The CDR3 has 13 amino acids. J lost 6 bases, V lost 9 bases, and 4 bases had no gene match. Germline CDR1 LNHDA, CDR2 SQIVND (reference sequence). CDR3 bases: TGTGCCAGCGGGACAGGGGGGATCAATGAGCAGTTCTTC. Translated, it gives CASGTGGINEQFF.

This chain links TRBV4-1 with TRBJ2-5; the D gene is possibly TRBD2 (6 bases). V was clipped by 4 bases and J by 9 bases, with 24 bases between them. The CDR3 runs 16 residues. Germline values: CDR1 MGHRA, CDR2 YSYEKL. The CDR3 region has the DNA TGCGCCAGCAGCCGTCGAACTGGGACTGCATCGGTCGCCCAGTACTTC. Protein: CASSRRTGTASVAQYF.